The clone carrying this TCR beta chain has only a few counts. The target antigen is unknown. Deletions cut 5 bases from V and 3 bases from J, with 5 bases between. CDR3 length: 12 residues. Germline V lookup: CDR1 SGHAT, CDR2 FQNNGV. These data belong to a study of siplizumab effects on memory and regulatory T cells. Study-level findings and limits: Naive T cells seemed more diverse than memory cells and seemed major alloresponse contributors.

The authors cocultured the mixed lymphocyte reaction cells at 37 degrees C for 6 to 7 days. This table comes from immunoSEQ multiplex PCR, and its TCRdb copy is limited to in-frame clones, with some not included. The data contain roughly 8,500 clones, about 40% of them singletons. The clonotype was recovered from a human donor in good health; the cells came from an allogeneic mixed lymphocyte reaction. The sample taken for sequencing was CFSE-low (dividing) CD8+ T cells sorted from an allogeneic mixed lymphocyte reaction. The rearrangement joins TRBV11-2 to TRBJ2-1; no firm D call. The CDR3 sequence is CASSPSYNEQFF. In DNA form, the CDR3 reads TGTGCCAGCAGCCCCAGCTACAATGAGCAGTTCTTC.